A selection of T cell receptor beta chains follows, all from one sample in a study of cytomegalovirus exposure and HLA in healthy donors. Sequencing was performed with immunoSEQ multiplex PCR; in TCRdb, only in-frame clones are kept and a portion is missing. The repertoire holds approximately 110,000 clones, with roughly 69% as singletons. Sequencing was performed on PBMCs. All receptors come from a woman aged 70 to 79 in good health and CMV-seropositive. CDR3s include the opening cysteine and the closing phenylalanine or tryptophan. A D gene is named only where the DNA matches it firmly. Only some rows state a clone size, as once, few, many or a class for expanded clones.

size: once
V: TRBV6-1
D: -
J: TRBJ2-1
CDR3: CASSEFLGPTGQFF
DNA: TGTGCCAGCAGTGAATTTCTGGGGCCAACTGGGCAGTTCTTC

size: few
V: TRBV30
D: TRBD1
J: TRBJ1-2
CDR3: CAWLVDRGDHGYTF
DNA: TGTGCCTGGCTGGTCGACAGGGGTGATCATGGCTACACCTTC

size: -
V: TRBV9
D: TRBD2
J: TRBJ2-5
CDR3: CANSALAGGQETQYF
DNA: TGTGCCAACAGCGCGTTAGCGGGGGGGCAAGAGACCCAGTACTTC

size: -
V: TRBV6-5
D: TRBD2
J: TRBJ2-3
CDR3: CASSYSGGGTDTQYF
DNA: TGTGCCAGCAGTTACTCCGGGGGGGGCACAGATACGCAGTATTTT

size: -
V: TRBV2
D: -
J: TRBJ1-1
CDR3: CASTLNRVMNTEAFF
DNA: TGTGCCAGCACCTTAAACAGGGTCATGAACACTGAAGCTTTCTTT

size: once
V: TRBV18
D: -
J: TRBJ1-1
CDR3: CASSPLANTEAFF
DNA: TGTGCCAGCTCACCACTAGCGAACACTGAAGCTTTCTTT

size: -
V: TRBV5-1
D: -
J: TRBJ1-5
CDR3: CASSEGGLGGNQPQHF
DNA: TGCGCCAGCAGTGAGGGAGGTCTCGGGGGCAATCAGCCCCAGCATTTT

size: -
V: TRBV7-2
D: TRBD1
J: TRBJ1-2
CDR3: CASSADRGNYGYTF
DNA: TGTGCCAGCAGCGCGGACAGGGGGAACTATGGCTACACCTTC

size: -
V: TRBV19
D: TRBD2
J: TRBJ2-1
CDR3: CASSSGESYNEQFF
DNA: TGTGCCAGTAGCAGCGGGGAGAGTTACAATGAGCAGTTCTTC

size: -
V: TRBV9
D: -
J: TRBJ1-2
CDR3: CASSVDGRGDYGYTF
DNA: TGTGCCAGCAGCGTAGACGGCAGGGGTGACTATGGCTACACCTTC

size: few
V: TRBV5-4
D: TRBD2
J: TRBJ2-5
CDR3: CASSSASGGTFQETQYF
DNA: TGTGCCAGCAGCTCCGCTAGCGGGGGGACCTTCCAAGAGACCCAGTACTTC

size: -
V: TRBV5-6
D: -
J: TRBJ1-2
CDR3: CASSFQGYGYTF
DNA: TGTGCCAGCAGCTTTCAGGGCTATGGCTACACCTTC

size: -
V: TRBV4-1
D: TRBD2
J: TRBJ2-3
CDR3: CASSQKLAGGSTDTQYF
DNA: TGCGCCAGCAGCCAAAAATTAGCGGGGGGGAGCACAGATACGCAGTATTTT

size: -
V: TRBV4-2
D: TRBD1
J: TRBJ2-3
CDR3: CASSQPGQRTTDTQYF
DNA: TGTGCCAGCAGCCAGCCGGGACAGAGAACCACAGATACGCAGTATTTT

size: -
V: TRBV5-1
D: TRBD2
J: TRBJ2-5
CDR3: CASSLVSSGVAEQETQYF
DNA: TGCGCCAGCAGCTTGGTTTCTAGCGGGGTAGCCGAACAAGAGACCCAGTACTTC

size: few
V: TRBV30
D: -
J: TRBJ1-5
CDR3: CAWNRGGDQPQHF
DNA: TGTGCCTGGAACCGGGGGGGGGATCAGCCCCAGCATTTT

size: few
V: TRBV2
D: -
J: TRBJ1-6
CDR3: CASSPSGQDNSPLHF
DNA: TGTGCCAGCAGCCCCTCTGGACAAGATAATTCACCCCTCCACTTT

size: -
V: TRBV10-3
D: TRBD2
J: TRBJ2-3
CDR3: CAISTSGTTDTQYF
DNA: TGTGCCATCAGTACTAGCGGAACCACAGATACGCAGTATTTT

size: few
V: TRBV7-8
D: TRBD2
J: TRBJ2-7
CDR3: CASSLAPASGRVSYEQYF
DNA: TGTGCCAGCAGCTTAGCCCCCGCTTCAGGGAGGGTCTCCTACGAGCAGTACTTC